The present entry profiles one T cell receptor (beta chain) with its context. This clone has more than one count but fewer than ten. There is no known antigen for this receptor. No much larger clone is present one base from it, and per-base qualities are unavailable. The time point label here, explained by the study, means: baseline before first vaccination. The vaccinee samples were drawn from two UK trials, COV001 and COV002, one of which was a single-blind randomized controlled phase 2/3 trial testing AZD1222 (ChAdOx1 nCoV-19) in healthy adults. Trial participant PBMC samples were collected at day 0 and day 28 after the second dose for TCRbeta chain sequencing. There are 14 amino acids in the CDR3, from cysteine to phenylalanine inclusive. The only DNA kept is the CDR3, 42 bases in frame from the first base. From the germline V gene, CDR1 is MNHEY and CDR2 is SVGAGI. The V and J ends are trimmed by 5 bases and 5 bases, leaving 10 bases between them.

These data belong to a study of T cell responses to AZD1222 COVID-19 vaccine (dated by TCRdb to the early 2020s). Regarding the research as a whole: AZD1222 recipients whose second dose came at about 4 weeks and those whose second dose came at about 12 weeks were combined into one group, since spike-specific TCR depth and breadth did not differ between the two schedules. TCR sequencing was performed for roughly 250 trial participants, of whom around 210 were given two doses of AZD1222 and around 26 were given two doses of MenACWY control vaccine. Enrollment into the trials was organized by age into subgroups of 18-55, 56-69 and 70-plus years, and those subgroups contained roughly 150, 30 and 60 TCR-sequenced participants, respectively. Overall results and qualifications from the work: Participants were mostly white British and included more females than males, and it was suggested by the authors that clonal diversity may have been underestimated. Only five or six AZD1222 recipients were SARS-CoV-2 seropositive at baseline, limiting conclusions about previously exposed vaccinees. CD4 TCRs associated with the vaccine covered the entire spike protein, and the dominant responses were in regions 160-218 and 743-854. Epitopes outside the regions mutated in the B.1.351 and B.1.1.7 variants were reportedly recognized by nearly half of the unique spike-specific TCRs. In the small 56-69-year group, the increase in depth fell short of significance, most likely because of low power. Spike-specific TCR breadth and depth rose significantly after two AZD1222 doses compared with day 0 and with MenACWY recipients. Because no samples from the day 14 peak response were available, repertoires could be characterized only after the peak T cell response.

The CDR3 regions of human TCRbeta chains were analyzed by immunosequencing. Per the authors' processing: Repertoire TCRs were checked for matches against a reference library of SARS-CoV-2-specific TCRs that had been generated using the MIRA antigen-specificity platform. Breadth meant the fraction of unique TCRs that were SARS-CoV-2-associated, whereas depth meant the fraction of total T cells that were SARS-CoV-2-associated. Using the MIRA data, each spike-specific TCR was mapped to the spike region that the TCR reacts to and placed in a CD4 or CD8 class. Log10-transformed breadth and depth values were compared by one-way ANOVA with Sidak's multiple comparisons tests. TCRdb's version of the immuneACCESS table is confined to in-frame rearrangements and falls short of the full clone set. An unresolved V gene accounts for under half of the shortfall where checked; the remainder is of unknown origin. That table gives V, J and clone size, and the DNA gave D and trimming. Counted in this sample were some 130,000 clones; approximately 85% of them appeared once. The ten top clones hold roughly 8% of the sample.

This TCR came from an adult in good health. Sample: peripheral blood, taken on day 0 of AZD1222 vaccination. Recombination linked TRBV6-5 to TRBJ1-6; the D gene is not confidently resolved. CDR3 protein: CASSPPGNNSPLHF. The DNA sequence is TGTGCCAGCAGTCCCCCCGGTAATAATTCACCCCTCCACTTT.